This T cell receptor beta chain was recorded in a study of T cell responses to AZD1222 COVID-19 vaccine. Regarding the study as a whole: Among the donors, most were white British and more were female, and clonal diversity was possibly underestimated.

Second doses were pooled across both intervals (about 4 or about 12 weeks). This table comes from immunoSEQ multiplex PCR, and its TCRdb copy is limited to in-frame clones, with some not included. The sample yields tens of thousands of clones, around 91% seen once. A note on this clone: The antigen is not known.

V dropped 6 bases and J dropped 3 bases, with 12 bases sitting between them. Per the germline V gene, CDR1 is MNHEY and CDR2 is SVGEGT. The CDR3 runs 14 residues. The chain carries TRBV6-2 or TRBV6-3 and TRBJ2-1; no reliable D call. The sequenced sample was peripheral blood, obtained 28 days after the second AZD1222 dose. This clonotype was sampled from an adult who received the AZD1222 COVID-19 vaccine. CDR3 bases: TGTGCCAGCAGCCCGATTCGAGACTACAATGAGCAGTTCTTC. It translates to CASSPIRDYNEQFF.